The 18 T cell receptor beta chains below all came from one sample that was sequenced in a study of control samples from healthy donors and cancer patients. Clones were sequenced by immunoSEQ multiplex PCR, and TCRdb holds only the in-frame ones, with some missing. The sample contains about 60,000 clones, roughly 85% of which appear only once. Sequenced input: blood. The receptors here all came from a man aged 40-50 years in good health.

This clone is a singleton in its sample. CDR3: CASGLEYRDRNYGYTF. The CDR3 DNA sequence: TGTGCTAGTGGTTTGGAGTACCGGGACAGGAACTATGGCTACACCTTC. The gene calls are TRBV12-5 and TRBJ1-2; 8 nucleotides align to TRBD1. The CDR3 spans 16 residues. Germline loops: CDR1 LGHNT, CDR2 FRNRAP. V shed 1 base and J 2 bases; nucleotides not matched to a gene: 6.

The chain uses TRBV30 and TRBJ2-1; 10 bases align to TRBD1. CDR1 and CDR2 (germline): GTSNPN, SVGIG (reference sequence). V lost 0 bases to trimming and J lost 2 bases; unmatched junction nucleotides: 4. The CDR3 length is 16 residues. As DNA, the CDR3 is TGTGCCTGGAGTGTACGGGGGACAGGGGCCTACAATGAGCAGTTCTTC. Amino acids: CAWSVRGTGAYNEQFF. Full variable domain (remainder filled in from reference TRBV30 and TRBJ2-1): SQTIHQWPATLVQPVGSPLSLECTVEGTSNPNLYWYRQAAGRGLQLLFYSVGIGQISSEVPQNLSASRPQDRQFILSSKKLLLSDSGFYLCAWSVRGTGAYNEQFFGPGTRLTVL.

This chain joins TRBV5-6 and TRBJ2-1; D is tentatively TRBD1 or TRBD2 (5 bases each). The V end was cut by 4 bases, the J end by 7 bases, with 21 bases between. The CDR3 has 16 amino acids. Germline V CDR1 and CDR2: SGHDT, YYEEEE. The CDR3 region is CASSQPGPLQLNEQFF. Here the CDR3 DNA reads TGTGCCAGCAGCCAGCCGGGACCCCTGCAATTGAATGAGCAGTTCTTC.

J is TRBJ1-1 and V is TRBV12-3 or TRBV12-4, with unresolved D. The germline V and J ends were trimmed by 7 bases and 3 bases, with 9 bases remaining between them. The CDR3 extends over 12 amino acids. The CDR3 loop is CASTMEDTEAFF. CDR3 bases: TGTGCCAGCACCATGGAGGACACTGAAGCTTTCTTT.

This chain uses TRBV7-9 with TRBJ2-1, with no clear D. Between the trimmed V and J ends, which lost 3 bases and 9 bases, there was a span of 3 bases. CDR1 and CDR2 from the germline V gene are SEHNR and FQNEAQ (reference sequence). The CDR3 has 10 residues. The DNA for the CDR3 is TGTGCCAGCAGCTTTGGTGAGCAGTTCTTC. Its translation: CASSFGEQFF.

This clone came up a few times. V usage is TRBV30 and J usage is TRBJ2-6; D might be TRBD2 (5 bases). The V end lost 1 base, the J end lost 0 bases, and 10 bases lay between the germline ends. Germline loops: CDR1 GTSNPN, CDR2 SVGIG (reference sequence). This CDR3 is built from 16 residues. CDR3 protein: CAWSGSGISGANVLTF. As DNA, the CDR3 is TGTGCCTGGAGTGGCTCGGGGATCTCTGGGGCCAACGTCCTGACTTTC.

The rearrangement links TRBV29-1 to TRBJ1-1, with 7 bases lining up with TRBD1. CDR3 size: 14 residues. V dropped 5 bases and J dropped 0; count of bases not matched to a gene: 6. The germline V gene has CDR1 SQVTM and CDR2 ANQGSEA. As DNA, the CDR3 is TGCAGCGTTAGACAGGGACCCATGAACACTGAAGCTTTCTTT. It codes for CSVRQGPMNTEAFF.

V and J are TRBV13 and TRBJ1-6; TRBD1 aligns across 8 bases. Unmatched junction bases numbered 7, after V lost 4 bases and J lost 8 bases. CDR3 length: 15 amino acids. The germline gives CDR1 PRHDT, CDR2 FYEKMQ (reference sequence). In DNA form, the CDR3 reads TGTGCCAGCAGCTGGGGGCAGGGGGCCGATTCACCCCTCCACTTT. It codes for CASSWGQGADSPLHF.

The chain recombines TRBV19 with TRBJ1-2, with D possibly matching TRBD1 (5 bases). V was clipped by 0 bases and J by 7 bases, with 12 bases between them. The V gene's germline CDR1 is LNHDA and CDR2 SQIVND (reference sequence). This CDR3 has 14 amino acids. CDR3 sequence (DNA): TGTGCCAGTAGTATAGATGGCAGGGTTATTGGCTACACCTTC. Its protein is CASSIDGRVIGYTF.

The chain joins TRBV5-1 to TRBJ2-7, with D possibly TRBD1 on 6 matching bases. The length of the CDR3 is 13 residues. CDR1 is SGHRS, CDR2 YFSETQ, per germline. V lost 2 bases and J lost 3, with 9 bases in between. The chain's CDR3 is CASSFAGDYEQYF. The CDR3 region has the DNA TGCGCCAGCAGCTTTGCAGGGGACTACGAGCAGTACTTC. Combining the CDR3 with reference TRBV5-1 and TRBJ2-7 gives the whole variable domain KAGVTQTPRYLIKTRGQQVTLSCSPISGHRSVSWYQQTPGQGLQFLFEYFSETQRNKGNFPGRFSGRQFSNSRSEMNVSTLELGDSALYLCASSFAGDYEQYFGPGTRLTVT.

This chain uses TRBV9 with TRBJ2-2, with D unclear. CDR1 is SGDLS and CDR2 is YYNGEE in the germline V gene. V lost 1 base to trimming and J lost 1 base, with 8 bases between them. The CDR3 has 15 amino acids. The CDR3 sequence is CASSVLQENTGELFF. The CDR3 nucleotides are TGTGCCAGCAGCGTATTGCAGGAGAACACCGGGGAGCTGTTTTTT.

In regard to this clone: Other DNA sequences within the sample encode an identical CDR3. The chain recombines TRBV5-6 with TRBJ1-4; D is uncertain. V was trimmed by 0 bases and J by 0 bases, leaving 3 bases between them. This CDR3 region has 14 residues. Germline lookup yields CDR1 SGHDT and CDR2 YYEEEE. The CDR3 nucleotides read TGTGCCAGCAGCTTGGTGGCAACTAATGAAAAACTGTTTTTT. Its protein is CASSLVATNEKLFF.

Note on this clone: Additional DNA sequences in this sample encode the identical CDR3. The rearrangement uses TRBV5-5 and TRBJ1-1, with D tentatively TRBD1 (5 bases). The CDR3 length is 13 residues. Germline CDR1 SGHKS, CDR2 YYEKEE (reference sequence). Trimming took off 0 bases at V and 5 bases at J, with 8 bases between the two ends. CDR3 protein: CASSLEGSTEAFF. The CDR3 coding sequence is TGTGCCAGCAGCTTGGAGGGGTCGACTGAAGCTTTCTTT.

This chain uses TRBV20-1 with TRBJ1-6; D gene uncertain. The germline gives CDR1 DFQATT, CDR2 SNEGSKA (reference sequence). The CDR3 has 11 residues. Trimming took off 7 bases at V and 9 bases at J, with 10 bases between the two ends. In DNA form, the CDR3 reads TGCAGTGTCCTACAGAGTTCACCCCTCCACTTT. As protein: CSVLQSSPLHF.

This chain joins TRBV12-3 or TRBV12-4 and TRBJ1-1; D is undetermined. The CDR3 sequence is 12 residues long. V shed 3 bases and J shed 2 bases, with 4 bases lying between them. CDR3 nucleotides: TGTGCCAGCAGTTTGGGTAACACTGAAGCTTTCTTT. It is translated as CASSLGNTEAFF.

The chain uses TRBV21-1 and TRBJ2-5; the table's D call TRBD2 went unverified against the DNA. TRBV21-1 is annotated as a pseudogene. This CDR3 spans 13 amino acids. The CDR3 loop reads CASSSTREETQYF. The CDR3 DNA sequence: TGTGCCAGCAGCAGTACTAGGGAAGAGACCCAGTACTTC.

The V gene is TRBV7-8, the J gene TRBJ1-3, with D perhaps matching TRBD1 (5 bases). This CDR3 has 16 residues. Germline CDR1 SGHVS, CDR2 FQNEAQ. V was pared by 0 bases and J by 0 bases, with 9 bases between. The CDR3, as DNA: TGTGCCAGCAGCTTAGCGAGGGGAAGCTCTGGAAACACCATATATTTT. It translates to CASSLARGSSGNTIYF.

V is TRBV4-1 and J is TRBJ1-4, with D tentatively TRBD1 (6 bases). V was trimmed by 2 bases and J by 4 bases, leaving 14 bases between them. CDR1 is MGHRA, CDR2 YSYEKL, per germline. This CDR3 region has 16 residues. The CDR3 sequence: CASSQTPGQRNEKLFF. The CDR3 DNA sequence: TGCGCCAGCAGCCAAACCCCTGGACAGCGTAATGAAAAACTGTTTTTT.